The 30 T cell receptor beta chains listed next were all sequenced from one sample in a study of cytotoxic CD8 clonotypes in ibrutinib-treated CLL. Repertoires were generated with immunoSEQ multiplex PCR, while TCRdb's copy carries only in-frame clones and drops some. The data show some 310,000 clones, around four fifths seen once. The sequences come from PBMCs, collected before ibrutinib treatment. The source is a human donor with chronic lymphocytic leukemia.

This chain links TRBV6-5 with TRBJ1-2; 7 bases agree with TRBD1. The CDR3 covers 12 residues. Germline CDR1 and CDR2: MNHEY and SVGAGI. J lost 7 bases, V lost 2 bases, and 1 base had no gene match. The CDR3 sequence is CASSYRGLGYTF. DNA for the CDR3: TGTGCCAGCAGTTACAGGGGGCTTGGCTACACCTTC.

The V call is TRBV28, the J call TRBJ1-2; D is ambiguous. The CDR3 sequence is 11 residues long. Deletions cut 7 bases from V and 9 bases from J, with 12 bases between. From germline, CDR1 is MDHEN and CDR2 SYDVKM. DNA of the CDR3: TGTGCCAGCACCCCAGGTTATAGCTACACCTTC. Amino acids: CASTPGYSYTF.

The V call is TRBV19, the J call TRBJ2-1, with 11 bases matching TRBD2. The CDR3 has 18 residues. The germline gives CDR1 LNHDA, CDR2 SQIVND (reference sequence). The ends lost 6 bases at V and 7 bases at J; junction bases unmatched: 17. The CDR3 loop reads CASRIQGKLAGVKNEQFF. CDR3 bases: TGTGCCAGTAGGATACAGGGAAAACTAGCGGGAGTTAAAAATGAGCAGTTCTTC.

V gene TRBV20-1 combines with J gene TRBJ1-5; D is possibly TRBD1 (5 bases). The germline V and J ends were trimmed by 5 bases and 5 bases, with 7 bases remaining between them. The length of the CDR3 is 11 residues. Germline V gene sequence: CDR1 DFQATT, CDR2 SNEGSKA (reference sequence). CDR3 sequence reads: CSAQGDQPQHF. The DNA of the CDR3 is TGCAGTGCTCAAGGGGATCAGCCCCAGCATTTT.

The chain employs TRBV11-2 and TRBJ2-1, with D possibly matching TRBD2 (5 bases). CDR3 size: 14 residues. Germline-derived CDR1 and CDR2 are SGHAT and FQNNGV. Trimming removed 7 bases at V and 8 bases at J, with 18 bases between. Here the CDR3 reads CASTLVSGGYEQFF. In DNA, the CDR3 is TGTGCCAGCACTCTAGTGTCAGGAGGCTATGAGCAGTTCTTC.

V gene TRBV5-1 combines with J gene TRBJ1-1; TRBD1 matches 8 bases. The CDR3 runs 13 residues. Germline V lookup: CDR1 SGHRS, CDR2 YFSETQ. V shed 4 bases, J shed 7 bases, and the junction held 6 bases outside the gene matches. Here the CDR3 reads CASSVGQGNEAFF. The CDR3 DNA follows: TGCGCCAGCAGCGTAGGACAGGGTAATGAAGCTTTCTTT.

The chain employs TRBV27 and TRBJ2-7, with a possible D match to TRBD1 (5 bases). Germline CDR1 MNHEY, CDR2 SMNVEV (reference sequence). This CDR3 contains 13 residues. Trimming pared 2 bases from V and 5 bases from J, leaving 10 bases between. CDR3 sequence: CASSLSPGNEQYF. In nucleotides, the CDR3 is TGTGCCAGCAGTTTAAGCCCAGGGAACGAGCAGTACTTC.

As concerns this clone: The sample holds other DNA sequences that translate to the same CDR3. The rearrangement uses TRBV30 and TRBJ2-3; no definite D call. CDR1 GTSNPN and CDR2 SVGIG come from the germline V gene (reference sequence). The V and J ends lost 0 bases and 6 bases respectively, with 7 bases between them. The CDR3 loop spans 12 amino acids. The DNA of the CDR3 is TGTGCCTGGAGTGTACGAGCGGATACGCAGTATTTT. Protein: CAWSVRADTQYF.

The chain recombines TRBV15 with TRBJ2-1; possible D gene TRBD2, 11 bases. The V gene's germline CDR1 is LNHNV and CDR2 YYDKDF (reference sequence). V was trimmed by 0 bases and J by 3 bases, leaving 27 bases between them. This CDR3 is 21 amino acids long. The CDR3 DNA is TGTGCCACCAGCAGAGAAGTCGGGGACAGGGGACTAGCGGAGCTCTACAATGAGCAGTTCTTC. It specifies CATSREVGDRGLAELYNEQFF.

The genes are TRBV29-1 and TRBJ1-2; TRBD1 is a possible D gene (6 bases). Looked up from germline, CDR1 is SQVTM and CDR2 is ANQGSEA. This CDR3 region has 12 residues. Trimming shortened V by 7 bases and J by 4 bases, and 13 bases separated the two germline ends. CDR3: CSADDRIYGYTF. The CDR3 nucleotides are TGCAGCGCCGACGACAGGATCTATGGCTACACCTTC.

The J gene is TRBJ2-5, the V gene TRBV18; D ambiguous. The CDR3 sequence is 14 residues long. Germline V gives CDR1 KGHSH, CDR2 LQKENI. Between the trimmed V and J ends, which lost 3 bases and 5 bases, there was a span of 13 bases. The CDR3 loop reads CASSPSARLETQYF. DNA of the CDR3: TGTGCCAGCTCACCTTCCGCGAGGCTGGAGACCCAGTACTTC.

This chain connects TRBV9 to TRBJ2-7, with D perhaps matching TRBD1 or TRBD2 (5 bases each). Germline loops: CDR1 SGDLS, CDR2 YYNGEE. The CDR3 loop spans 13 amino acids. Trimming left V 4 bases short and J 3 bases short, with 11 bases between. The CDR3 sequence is CASSPGPLYEQYF. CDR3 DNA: TGTGCCAGCAGCCCGGGACCCCTCTACGAGCAGTACTTC.

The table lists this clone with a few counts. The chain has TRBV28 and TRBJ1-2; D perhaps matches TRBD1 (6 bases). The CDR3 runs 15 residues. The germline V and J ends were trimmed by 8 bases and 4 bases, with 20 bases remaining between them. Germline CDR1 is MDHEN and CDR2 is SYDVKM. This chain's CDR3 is CASVDGPTGIYGYTF. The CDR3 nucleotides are TGTGCCAGCGTCGATGGTCCAACAGGGATCTATGGCTACACCTTC.

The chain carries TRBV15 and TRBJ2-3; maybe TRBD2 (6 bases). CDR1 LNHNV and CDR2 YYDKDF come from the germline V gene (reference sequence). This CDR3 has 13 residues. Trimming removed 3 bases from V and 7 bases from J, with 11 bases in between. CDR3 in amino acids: CATSSGRRYTQYF. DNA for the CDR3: TGTGCCACCAGCAGCGGGAGACGTTATACGCAGTATTTT.

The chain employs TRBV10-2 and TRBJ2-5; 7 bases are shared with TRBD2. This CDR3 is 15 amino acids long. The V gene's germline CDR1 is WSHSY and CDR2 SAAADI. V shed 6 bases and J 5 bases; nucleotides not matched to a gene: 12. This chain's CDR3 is CASRPRGGSSETQYF. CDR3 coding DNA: TGCGCCAGCAGGCCGCGGGGCGGGAGTTCGGAGACCCAGTACTTC.

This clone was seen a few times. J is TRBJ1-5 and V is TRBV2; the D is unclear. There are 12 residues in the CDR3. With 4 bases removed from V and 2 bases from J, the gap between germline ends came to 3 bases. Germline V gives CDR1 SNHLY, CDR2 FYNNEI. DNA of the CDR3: TGTGCCAGCAGTGTTGGCAATCAGCCCCAGCATTTT. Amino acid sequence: CASSVGNQPQHF.

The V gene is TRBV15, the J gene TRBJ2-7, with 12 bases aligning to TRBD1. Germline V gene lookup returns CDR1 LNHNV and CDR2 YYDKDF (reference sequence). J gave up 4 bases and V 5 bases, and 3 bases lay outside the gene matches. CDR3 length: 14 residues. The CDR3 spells CATSWGQGAYEQYF. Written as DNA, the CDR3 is TGTGCCACCAGCTGGGGACAGGGGGCTTACGAGCAGTACTTC. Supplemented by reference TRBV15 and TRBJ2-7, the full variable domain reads DAMVIQNPRYQVTQFGKPVTLSCSQTLNHNVMYWYQQKSSQAPKLLFHYYDKDFNNEADTPDNFQSRRPNTSFCFLDIRSPGLGDTAMYLCATSWGQGAYEQYFGPGTRLTVT.

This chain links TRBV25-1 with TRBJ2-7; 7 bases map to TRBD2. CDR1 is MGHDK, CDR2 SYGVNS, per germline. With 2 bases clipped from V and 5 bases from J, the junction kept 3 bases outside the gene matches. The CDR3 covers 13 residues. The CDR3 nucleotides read TGTGCCAGCAGTGAACGGGGGGAGCACGAGCAGTACTTC. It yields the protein CASSERGEHEQYF.

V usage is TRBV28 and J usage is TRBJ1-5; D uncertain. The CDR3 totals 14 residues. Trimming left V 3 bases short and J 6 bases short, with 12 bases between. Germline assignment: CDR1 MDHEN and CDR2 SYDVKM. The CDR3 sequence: CASSLGGPVQPQHF. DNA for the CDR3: TGTGCCAGCAGTTTGGGAGGTCCCGTTCAGCCCCAGCATTTT.

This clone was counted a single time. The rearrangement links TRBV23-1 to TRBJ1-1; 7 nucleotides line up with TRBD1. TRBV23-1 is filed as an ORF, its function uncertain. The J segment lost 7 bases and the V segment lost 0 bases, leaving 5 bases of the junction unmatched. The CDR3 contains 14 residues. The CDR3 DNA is TGCGCCAGCAGTCAATCCGGACAGGCAAGTGAAGCTTTCTTT. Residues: CASSQSGQASEAFF.

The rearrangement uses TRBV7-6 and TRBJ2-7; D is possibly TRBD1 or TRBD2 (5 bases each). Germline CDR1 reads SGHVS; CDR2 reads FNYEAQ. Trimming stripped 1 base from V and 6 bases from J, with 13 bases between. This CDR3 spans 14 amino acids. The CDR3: CASSLVGEQSEQYF. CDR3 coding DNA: TGTGCCAGCAGCTTAGTGGGGGAACAGTCCGAGCAGTACTTC.

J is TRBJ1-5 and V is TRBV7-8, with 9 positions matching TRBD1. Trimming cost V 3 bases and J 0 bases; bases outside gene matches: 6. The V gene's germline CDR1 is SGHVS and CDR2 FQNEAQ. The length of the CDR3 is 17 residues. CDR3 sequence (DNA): TGTGCCAGCAGCTTGCGACAGGGGGTGTATAGCAATCAGCCCCAGCATTTT. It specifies CASSLRQGVYSNQPQHF. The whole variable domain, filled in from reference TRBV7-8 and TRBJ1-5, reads GAGVSQSPRYKVAKRGQDVALRCDPISGHVSLFWYQQALGQGPEFLTYFQNEAQLDKSGLPSDRFFAERPEGSVSTLKIQRTQQEDSAVYLCASSLRQGVYSNQPQHFGDGTRLSIL.

CDR3 amino acids: CASSLTGASRWTEAFF. The CDR3 DNA reads TGCGCCAGCAGCTTAACAGGGGCTTCGAGGTGGACTGAAGCTTTCTTT. The chain uses TRBV5-1 and TRBJ1-1, with 7 bases fitting TRBD1. The CDR3 consists of 16 residues. V was pared by 2 bases and J by 5 bases, with 12 bases of the junction left unmatched. Germline CDR1 and CDR2: SGHRS and YFSETQ.

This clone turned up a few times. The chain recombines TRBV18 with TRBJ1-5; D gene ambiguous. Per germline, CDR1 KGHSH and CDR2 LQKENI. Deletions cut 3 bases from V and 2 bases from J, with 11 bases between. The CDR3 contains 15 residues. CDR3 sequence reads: CASSPGALGNQPQHF. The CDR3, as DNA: TGTGCCAGCTCACCGGGCGCGCTCGGCAATCAGCCCCAGCATTTT.

CDR3 nucleotide sequence: TGTGCCAGCAGTTTTCTCCTAGCGGGGCGCACAGATACGCAGTATTTT. It codes for CASSFLLAGRTDTQYF. The chain is built from TRBV27 and TRBJ2-3; 9 nucleotides align to TRBD2. There are 16 residues in the CDR3. V lost 3 bases, J lost 1 base, and 5 bases stayed unmatched. Germline values: CDR1 MNHEY, CDR2 SMNVEV (reference sequence).

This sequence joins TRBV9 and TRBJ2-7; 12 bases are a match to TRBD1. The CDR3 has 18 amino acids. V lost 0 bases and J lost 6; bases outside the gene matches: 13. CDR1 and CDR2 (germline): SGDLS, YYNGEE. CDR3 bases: TGTGCCAGCAGCGTAGCCCCGGGGGGACAGGGGGCGAGGGTCGAGCAGTACTTC. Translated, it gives CASSVAPGGQGARVEQYF.

The CDR3: CASSLVSTSRTGYEQYF. Written as DNA, the CDR3 is TGTGCCAGCAGCTTAGTATCGACCAGCAGAACGGGATACGAGCAGTACTTC. V is TRBV11-2 and J is TRBJ2-7, with a tentative D call TRBD2 (5 bases). Germline-derived CDR1 and CDR2 are SGHAT and FQNNGV. With 1 base removed from V and 4 bases from J, the gap between germline ends came to 20 bases. The CDR3 runs 17 residues.

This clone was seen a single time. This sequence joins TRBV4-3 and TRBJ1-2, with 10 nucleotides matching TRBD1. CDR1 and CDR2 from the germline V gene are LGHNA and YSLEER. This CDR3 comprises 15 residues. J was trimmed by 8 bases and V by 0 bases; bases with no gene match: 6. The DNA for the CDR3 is TGCGCCAGCAGCCAAGAATCGACAGGGGGCCTGGGCTACACCTTC. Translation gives CASSQESTGGLGYTF.

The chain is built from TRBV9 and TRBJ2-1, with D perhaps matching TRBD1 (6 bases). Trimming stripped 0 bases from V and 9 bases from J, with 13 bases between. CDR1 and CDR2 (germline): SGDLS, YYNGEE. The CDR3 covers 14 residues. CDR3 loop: CASSVAQGFTEQFF. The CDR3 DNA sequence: TGTGCCAGCAGCGTAGCTCAGGGGTTTACTGAGCAGTTCTTC.

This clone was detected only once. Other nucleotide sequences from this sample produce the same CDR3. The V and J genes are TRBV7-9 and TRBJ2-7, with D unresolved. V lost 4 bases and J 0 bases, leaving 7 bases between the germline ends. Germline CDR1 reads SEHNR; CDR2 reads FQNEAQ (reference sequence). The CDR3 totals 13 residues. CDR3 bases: TGTGCCAGCAGCTCCTCTGGCTCCTACGAGCAGTACTTC. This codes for CASSSSGSYEQYF.